Sequencing of this T cell receptor beta chain was carried out in a study of blood T cells in healthy people across ages. Regarding this clonotype: The target antigen is unknown.

Study conclusions and caveats: With unsorted PBMCs, a conclusive comparison of naive versus antigen-experienced cells was not possible. Diversity figures based on one million T cells were deemed too low. Per million T cells, the diversity of TCR beta decreased roughly linearly as age advanced.

This CDR3 is built from 13 residues. V lost 8 bases, J lost 2 bases, and 3 bases stayed unmatched. Germline CDR1 reads KGHDR; CDR2 reads SFDVKD. A second PCR, run for roughly 7 to 11 cycles, used a sample-barcoded 5' primer plus a J-beta primer mix. TCRdb re-called the 5' RACE reads through MiXCR, storing one row per CDR3 protein. The table has 980,000 or so distinct CDR3 sequences, around 46% seen once. This receptor was taken from a man aged 25 to 40 in good health. Sequenced sample: blood. The chain combines TRBV24-1 with TRBJ2-3, with 7 bases fitting TRBD2. The CDR3 nucleotides read TGTGCCACCACGGGGGGTTCCACAGATACGCAGTATTTT. It translates to CATTGGSTDTQYF.